Shown below are 9 T cell receptor beta chains from a single sample sequenced in a study of response to subunit inactivated influenza vaccine. TCRdb processed the RT-PCR reads anew with MiXCR; each CDR3 protein has one entry. The repertoire holds about 540,000 distinct CDR3 sequences, under 25% seen once, with roughly 2.8% in the top ten. These same records also appear under a second study, on T cells expressing NK-cell markers. From that second work: Scientists made TCR beta cDNA using 5'RACE template switching with UMIs.

The sample consisted of CD4+ T cells sorted from PBMCs, taken 11 to 12 days after vaccination. The receptors come from a man aged 45-60 years who received an inactivated influenza vaccine.

This clonotype was recorded a few times. The V gene is TRBV29-1, the J gene TRBJ2-1, with 10 positions matching TRBD1. The V segment lost 2 bases and the J segment 7 bases; nucleotides outside the gene matches: 5. CDR1 is SQVTM and CDR2 is ANQGSEA in the germline V gene. CDR3 length: 14 amino acids. CDR3 coding DNA: TGCAGCGTTGAACTCGGACAGGGGGGGAATGAGCAGTTCTTC. Amino acid sequence: CSVELGQGGNEQFF.

The chain employs TRBV7-8 and TRBJ2-7, with 7 bases aligning to TRBD1. V was pared by 5 bases and J by 12 bases, with 16 bases of the junction left unmatched. The CDR3 contains 14 residues. CDR1 SGHVS and CDR2 FQNEAQ come from the germline V gene. CDR3 sequence (DNA): TGTGCCAGCAGCCCCGGGGACAGACCCCGGCAGGTGTACTTC. Translating gives CASSPGDRPRQVYF.

The genes are TRBV20-1 and TRBJ1-6; D is uncertain. Between the trimmed V and J ends, which lost 0 bases and 1 base, there was a span of 19 bases. The CDR3 consists of 19 residues. Germline assignment: CDR1 DFQATT and CDR2 SNEGSKA (reference sequence). CDR3 loop: CSARDHFGEGGSYNSPLHF. CDR3 DNA: TGCAGTGCTAGAGATCATTTTGGGGAAGGCGGTTCCTATAATTCACCCCTCCACTTT.

The chain is built from TRBV7-2 and TRBJ2-1; 12 nucleotides match TRBD2. The length of the CDR3 is 15 residues. CDR1 is SGHTA, CDR2 FQGNSA, per germline. V was clipped by 5 bases and J by 6 bases; unmatched bases: 5. The CDR3 region is CASSPLAGGPNEQFF. DNA of the CDR3: TGTGCCAGCAGCCCGCTAGCGGGAGGGCCCAATGAGCAGTTCTTC.

This clonotype was seen repeatedly, ten times or more. The V gene is TRBV7-2, the J gene TRBJ2-6; 8 bases fit TRBD1. Germline CDR1 SGHTA, CDR2 FQGNSA. CDR3 length equals 17 residues. Trimming took 5 bases from V and 0 from J; bases not matched to a gene: 6. The CDR3: CASSERQGRSGANVLTF. DNA for the CDR3: TGTGCCAGCAGCGAAAGACAGGGGCGCTCTGGGGCCAACGTCCTGACTTTC. Variable domain in full (rest from reference TRBV7-2 and TRBJ2-6): GAGVSQSPSNKVTEKGKDVELRCDPISGHTALYWYRQSLGQGLEFLIYFQGNSAPDKSGLPSDRFSAERTGGSVSTLTIQRTQQEDSAVYLCASSERQGRSGANVLTFGAGSRLTVL.

Concerning this clonotype itself: A much larger clone sits a single nucleotide away, making a read error possible. The chain carries TRBV14 and TRBJ2-1, with D perhaps given as TRBD1 or TRBD2 (5 bases each). The CDR3 runs 14 residues. CDR1 and CDR2 from the germline V gene are SGHDN and FVKESK. The DNA for the CDR3 is TGTGCCTGCAGCCTAGCCCCAGGGAGTAATGAGCAGTTCTTC. Amino acid sequence: CACSLAPGSNEQFF.

This clonotype was observed a handful of times. The chain carries TRBV11-2 and TRBJ2-5; 12 positions match TRBD1. The CDR3 extends over 18 amino acids. V shed 6 bases, J shed 1 base, and the junction held 12 bases outside the gene matches. Germline V CDR1 and CDR2: SGHAT, FQNNGV. CDR3 coding DNA: TGTGCCAGCAGTTTTATGGGGACAGGGGGCGGACTCCAAGAGACCCAGTACTTC. Its protein product is CASSFMGTGGGLQETQYF.

The V call is TRBV29-1, the J call TRBJ2-1, with D possibly matching TRBD2 (6 bases). The CDR3 consists of 15 residues. CDR1 is SQVTM, CDR2 ANQGSEA, per germline. Trimming pared 2 bases from V and 0 bases from J, leaving 11 bases between. The CDR3 here is CSVERTTNSYNEQFF. In DNA form, the CDR3 reads TGCAGCGTTGAAAGGACTACTAACTCCTACAATGAGCAGTTCTTC.

This chain connects TRBV4-2 to TRBJ1-1, with TRBD1 matching 11 bases. The CDR3 contains 16 residues. The ends lost 4 bases at V and 3 bases at J; junction bases unmatched: 7. Germline V gives CDR1 LGHNA, CDR2 YNFKEQ. In nucleotides, the CDR3 is TGTGCCAGCAGCCCGCGGACAGGGGGCTGGGACACTGAAGCTTTCTTT. It is translated as CASSPRTGGWDTEAFF.